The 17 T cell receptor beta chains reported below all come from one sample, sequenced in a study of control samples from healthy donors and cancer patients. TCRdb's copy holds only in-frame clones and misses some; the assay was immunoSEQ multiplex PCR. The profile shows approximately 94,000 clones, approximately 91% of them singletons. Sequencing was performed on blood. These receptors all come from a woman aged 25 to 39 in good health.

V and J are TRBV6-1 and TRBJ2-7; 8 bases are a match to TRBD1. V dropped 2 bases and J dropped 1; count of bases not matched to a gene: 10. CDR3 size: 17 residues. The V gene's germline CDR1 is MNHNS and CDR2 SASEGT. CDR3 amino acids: CASSETYAWTGSYEQYF. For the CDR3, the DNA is TGTGCCAGCAGTGAAACGTATGCATGGACAGGGTCCTACGAGCAGTACTTC.

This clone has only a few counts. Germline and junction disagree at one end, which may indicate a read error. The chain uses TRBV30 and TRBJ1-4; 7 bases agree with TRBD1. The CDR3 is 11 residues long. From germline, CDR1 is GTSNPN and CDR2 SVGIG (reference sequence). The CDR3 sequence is CAWNTGGGWAF. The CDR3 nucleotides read TGTGCCTGGAATACCGGAGGGGGCTGGGCGTTT.

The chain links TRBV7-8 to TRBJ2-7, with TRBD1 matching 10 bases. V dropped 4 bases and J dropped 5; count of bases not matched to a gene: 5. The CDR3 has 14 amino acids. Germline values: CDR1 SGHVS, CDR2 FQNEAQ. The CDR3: CASSYGQGVDEQYF. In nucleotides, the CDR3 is TGTGCCAGCAGCTACGGACAGGGGGTCGACGAGCAGTACTTC.

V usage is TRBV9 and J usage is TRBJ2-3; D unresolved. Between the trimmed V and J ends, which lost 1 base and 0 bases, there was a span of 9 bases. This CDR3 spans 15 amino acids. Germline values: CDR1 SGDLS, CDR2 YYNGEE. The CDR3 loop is CASSVRGSSTDTQYF. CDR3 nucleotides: TGTGCCAGCAGCGTACGAGGATCTAGCACAGATACGCAGTATTTT. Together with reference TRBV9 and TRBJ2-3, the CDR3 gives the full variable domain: DSGVTQTPKHLITATGQRVTLRCSPRSGDLSVYWYQQSLDQGLQFLIQYYNGEERAKGNILERFSAQQFPDLHSELNLSSLELGDSALYFCASSVRGSSTDTQYFGPGTRLTVL.

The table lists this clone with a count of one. The CDR3 here is CASSITPTSGNYEQYF. In nucleotides, the CDR3 is TGTGCCAGCAGTATTACTCCGACTAGCGGGAACTACGAGCAGTACTTC. The V gene is TRBV6-2 or TRBV6-3, the J gene TRBJ2-7; 11 bases are a match to TRBD2. Germline loops: CDR1 MNHEY, CDR2 SVGEGT. Trimming at V came to 5 bases and at J to 3 bases, leaving 9 bases not matched to a gene. CDR3 length equals 16 residues.

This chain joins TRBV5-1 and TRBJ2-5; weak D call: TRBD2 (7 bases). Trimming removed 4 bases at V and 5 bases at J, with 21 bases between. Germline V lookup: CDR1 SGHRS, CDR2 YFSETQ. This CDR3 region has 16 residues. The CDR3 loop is CASSPAGGGARETQYF. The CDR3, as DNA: TGCGCCAGCAGCCCCGCAGGAGGGGGGGCTCGGGAGACCCAGTACTTC.

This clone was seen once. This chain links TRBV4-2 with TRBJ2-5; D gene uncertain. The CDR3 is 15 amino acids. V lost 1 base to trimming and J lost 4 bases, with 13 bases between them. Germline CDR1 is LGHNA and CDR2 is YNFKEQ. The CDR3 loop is CASSQGIGSSETQYF. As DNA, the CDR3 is TGTGCCAGCAGCCAAGGGATTGGCAGCTCAGAGACCCAGTACTTC.

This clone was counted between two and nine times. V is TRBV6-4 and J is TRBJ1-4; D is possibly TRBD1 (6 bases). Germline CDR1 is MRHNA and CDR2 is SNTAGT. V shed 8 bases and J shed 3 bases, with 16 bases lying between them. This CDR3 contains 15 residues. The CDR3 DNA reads TGTGCCAGCCAACCAACAGGGAGTTCTAATGAAAAACTGTTTTTT. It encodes CASQPTGSSNEKLFF.

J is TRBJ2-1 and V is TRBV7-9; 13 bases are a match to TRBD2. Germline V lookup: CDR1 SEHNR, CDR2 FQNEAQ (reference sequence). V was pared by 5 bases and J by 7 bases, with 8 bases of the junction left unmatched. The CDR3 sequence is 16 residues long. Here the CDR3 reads CASSPGLAGARNEQFF. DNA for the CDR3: TGTGCCAGCAGCCCCGGACTAGCGGGGGCCAGGAATGAGCAGTTCTTC.

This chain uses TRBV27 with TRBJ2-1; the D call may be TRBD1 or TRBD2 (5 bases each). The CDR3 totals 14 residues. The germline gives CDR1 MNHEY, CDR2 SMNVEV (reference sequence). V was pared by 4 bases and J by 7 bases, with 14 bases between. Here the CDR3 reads CASSSTPWGNEQFF. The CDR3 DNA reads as TGTGCCAGCAGTTCGACCCCCTGGGGGAATGAGCAGTTCTTC.

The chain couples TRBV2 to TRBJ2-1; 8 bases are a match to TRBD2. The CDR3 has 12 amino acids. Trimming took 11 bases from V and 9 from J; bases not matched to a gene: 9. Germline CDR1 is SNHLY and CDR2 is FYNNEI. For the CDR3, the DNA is TGTGCCGGGGGACTAGATAGGGGTGAGCAGTTCTTC. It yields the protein CAGGLDRGEQFF.

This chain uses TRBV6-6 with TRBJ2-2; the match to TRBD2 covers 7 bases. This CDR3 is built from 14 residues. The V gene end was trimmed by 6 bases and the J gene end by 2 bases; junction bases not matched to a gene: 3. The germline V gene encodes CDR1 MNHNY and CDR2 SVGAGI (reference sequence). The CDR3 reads CASSRTRNTGELFF. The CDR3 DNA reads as TGTGCCAGCAGCCGGACTAGAAACACCGGGGAGCTGTTTTTT.

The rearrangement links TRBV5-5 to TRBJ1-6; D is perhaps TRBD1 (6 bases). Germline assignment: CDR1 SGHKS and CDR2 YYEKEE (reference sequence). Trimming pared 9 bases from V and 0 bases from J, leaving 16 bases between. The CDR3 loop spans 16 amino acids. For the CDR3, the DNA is TGTGCCAAAAAAACAGGGCCGTCCTCCTATAATTCACCCCTCCACTTT. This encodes CAKKTGPSSYNSPLHF.

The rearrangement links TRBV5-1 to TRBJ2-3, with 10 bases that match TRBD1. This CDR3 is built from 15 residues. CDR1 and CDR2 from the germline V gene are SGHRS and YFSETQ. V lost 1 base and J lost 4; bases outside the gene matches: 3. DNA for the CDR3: TGCGCCAGCAGCTTGTGGGGACAGGGGCCAGATACGCAGTATTTT. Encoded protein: CASSLWGQGPDTQYF.

The CDR3 sequence is CASSPSGTGRNQPQHF. For the CDR3, the DNA is TGTGCCAGCAGTCCTTCCGGGACAGGGAGAAATCAGCCCCAGCATTTT. This rearrangement joins TRBV27 to TRBJ1-5, with 9 nucleotides matching TRBD1. V dropped 5 bases and J dropped 4; count of bases not matched to a gene: 9. The germline gives CDR1 MNHEY, CDR2 SMNVEV (reference sequence). The CDR3 covers 16 residues.

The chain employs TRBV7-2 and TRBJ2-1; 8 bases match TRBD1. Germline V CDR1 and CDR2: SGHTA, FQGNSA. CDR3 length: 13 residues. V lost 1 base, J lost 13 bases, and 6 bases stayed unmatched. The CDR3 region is CASSLVSGTGQFF. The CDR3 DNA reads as TGTGCCAGCAGCTTAGTCTCCGGGACAGGACAGTTCTTC.

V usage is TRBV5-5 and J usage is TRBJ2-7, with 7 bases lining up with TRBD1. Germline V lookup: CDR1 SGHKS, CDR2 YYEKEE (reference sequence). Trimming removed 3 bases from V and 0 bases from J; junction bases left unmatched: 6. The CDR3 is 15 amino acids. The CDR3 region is CASSSGQIASYEQYF. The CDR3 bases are TGTGCCAGCAGCTCGGGACAGATCGCCTCCTACGAGCAGTACTTC.